This TCR beta chain was profiled in a study of blood T cells in healthy people across ages. Every donor provided around 9.3 milliliters of peripheral blood. The extraction recovered at least 5 micrograms of total RNA per sample. Then a second PCR, running about 6 to 11 cycles, was carried out with a sample-barcoded 5' primer and a J-beta primer mix. TCRdb passed the 5' RACE reads through MiXCR, listing each CDR3 protein once. The table lists about 1.1 million distinct CDR3 sequences, under 40% of them singletons. Study-wide findings and caveats: While age rose, TCR beta diversity per million T cells dropped in a roughly linear way.

Worth noting for this clonotype: Its antigen is still unknown.

The TCR sequence derives from a man between 18 and 29 years old in good health. The sequenced sample was blood.

For the CDR3, the DNA is TGCGCCAGCAGCCAGCTGGGGGGGGACTACAATGAGCAGTACTTC. It is translated as CASSQLGGDYNEQYF. The chain joins TRBV4-1 to TRBJ2-7; 7 nucleotides align to TRBD2. CDR1 is MGHRA and CDR2 is YSYEKL in the germline V gene. After removal of 3 bases from V and 7 bases from J, the junction contained 12 bases not matched to a gene. The CDR3 extends over 15 amino acids.